The TCR beta chain described here comes from a study of T cell responses to AZD1222 COVID-19 vaccine. Study-wide results and limits: In a largely white British group with more females than males, clonal diversity was possibly underestimated. Nearly half of unique spike-specific TCRs reportedly avoided B.1.351 and B.1.1.7 mutated regions.

Remarks on this clone: Its target is not known.

Produced via immunoSEQ multiplex PCR; TCRdb's table is partial and in-frame only. This table holds some 150,000 clones, 75% to 90% found once. The CDR3 has 12 amino acids. Deletions cut 6 bases from V and 7 bases from J, with 12 bases between. CDR1 MNHEY and CDR2 SVGAGI come from the germline V gene. The sequences come from peripheral blood, collected on day 0 of MenACWY control vaccination. This chain joins TRBV6-5 and TRBJ1-2; D might be TRBD1 (5 bases). The origin of this receptor is an adult in good health. The CDR3 bases are TGTGCCAGCAGACTTCTCGGGGGTGGCTACACCTTC. This sequence encodes CASRLLGGGYTF.